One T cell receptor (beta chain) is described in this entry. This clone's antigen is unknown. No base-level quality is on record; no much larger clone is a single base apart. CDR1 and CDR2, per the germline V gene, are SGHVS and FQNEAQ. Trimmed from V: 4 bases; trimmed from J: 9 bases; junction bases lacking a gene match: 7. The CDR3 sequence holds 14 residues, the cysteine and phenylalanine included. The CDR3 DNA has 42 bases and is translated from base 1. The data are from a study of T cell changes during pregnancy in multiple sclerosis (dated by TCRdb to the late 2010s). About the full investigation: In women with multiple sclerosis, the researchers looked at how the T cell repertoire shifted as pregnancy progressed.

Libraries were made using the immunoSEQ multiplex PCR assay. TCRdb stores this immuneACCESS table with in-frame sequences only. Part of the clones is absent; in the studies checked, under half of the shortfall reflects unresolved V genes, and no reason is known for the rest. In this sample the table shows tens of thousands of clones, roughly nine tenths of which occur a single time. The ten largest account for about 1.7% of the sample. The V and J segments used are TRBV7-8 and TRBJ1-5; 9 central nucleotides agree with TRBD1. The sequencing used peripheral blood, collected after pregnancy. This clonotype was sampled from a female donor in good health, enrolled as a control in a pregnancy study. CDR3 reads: CASSYDRGTGPQHF. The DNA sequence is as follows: TGTGCCAGCAGCTACGACAGGGGGACAGGGCCCCAGCATTTT.